This T cell receptor (beta chain) comes out of a study of a mutant IDH1 vaccine in newly diagnosed glioma. The protocol was immunoSEQ multiplex PCR, while the TCRdb copy is restricted to in-frame clones and leaves out a portion. Of about 88,000 clones in the sample, more than 65% were seen once. Sample time point: baseline, week 1 (first vaccination visit). Treatment specified: pre-vaccination baseline after standard-of-care therapy. Trimming took off 0 bases at V and 10 bases at J, with 20 bases between the two ends. CDR1 SGHRS and CDR2 YFSETQ come from the germline V gene. The CDR3 has 17 amino acids.

The sequence came from a man between 40 and 49 years old with glioma. Some clones in this sample may be carry-over from other donors' samples. This specimen was PBMCs, taken from a glioma patient treated with radiotherapy, temozolomide or both. The chain carries TRBV5-1 and TRBJ1-6; D might be TRBD1 (5 bases). This CDR3 reads CASSLVGGGPAESPLHF. DNA for the CDR3: TGCGCCAGCAGCTTGGTTGGGGGAGGCCCTGCGGAGTCACCCCTCCACTTT.